This T cell receptor (beta chain) was obtained from a study of CD8+ T cells in alopecia areata. The study, taken as a whole, reports: TCR sharing across patients was less clear than in mice, possibly HLA-related. Clonality in lesional scalp, especially alopecia totalis/universalis, exceeded that of normal scalp. Sequences from scalp samples also cover resident alphabeta T cells of normal skin.

Starting from PBMCs, sorting isolated CD4+ and CD8+ T cells. A few counts support this clone. The antigen is not known. CDR1 is DFQATT and CDR2 is SNEGSKA in the germline V gene (reference sequence). V lost 2 bases to trimming and J lost 3 bases, with 5 bases between them. This CDR3 contains 11 residues. RNA was isolated and reverse transcribed to cDNA, the sequencing template. The method was immunoSEQ multiplex PCR; TCRdb's version includes in-frame clones alone and lacks a portion of them. The sample lists roughly 140,000 clones, around 62% occurring once. This chain links TRBV20-1 with TRBJ2-7; D gene uncertain. The material sequenced was CD8+ T cells sorted from blood. The clonotype originates from a human donor in good health. This chain's CDR3 is CSARFGYEQYF. The CDR3 DNA reads as TGCAGTGCTAGATTCGGCTACGAGCAGTACTTC.